These 21 T cell receptor beta chains came from one sample sequenced in a study of cytomegalovirus exposure and HLA in healthy donors. The PCR was carried out with 60 Vbeta primers and 13 Jbeta primers. Repertoires were generated with immunoSEQ multiplex PCR, while TCRdb's copy carries only in-frame clones and drops some. The sample shows tens of thousands of clones, roughly 74% of them seen only once. The sample comprised PBMCs. The receptors here all came from a human donor in good health.

The CDR3 spells CSVGEGGTEAFF. CDR3 DNA sequence: TGCAGCGTGGGGGAAGGGGGCACTGAAGCTTTCTTT. The chain has TRBV29-1 and TRBJ1-1; D is perhaps TRBD1 (6 bases). The CDR3 totals 12 residues. Trimming took off 6 bases at V and 4 bases at J, with 12 bases between the two ends. Per the germline V gene, CDR1 is SQVTM and CDR2 is ANQGSEA.

V and J are TRBV5-6 and TRBJ1-2, with D tentatively TRBD1 (6 bases). From germline, CDR1 is SGHDT and CDR2 YYEEEE. The V end was cut by 3 bases, the J end by 8 bases, with 11 bases between. CDR3 size: 12 residues. CDR3 region: CASSWDTGGYTF. The CDR3 coding sequence is TGTGCCAGCAGCTGGGACACTGGCGGCTACACCTTC.

This clone has a single count. V gene TRBV2 combines with J gene TRBJ1-1, with 10 bases fitting TRBD1. Germline-derived CDR1 and CDR2 are SNHLY and FYNNEI. J gave up 5 bases and V 7 bases, and 4 bases lay outside the gene matches. The CDR3 runs to 13 residues. The CDR3 is CASTRQGATEAFF. CDR3 bases: TGTGCCAGCACCCGACAGGGGGCTACTGAAGCTTTCTTT.

This sequence joins TRBV6-1 and TRBJ2-7; 7 bases map to TRBD2. V gave up 5 bases and J gave up 4 bases; unmatched junction bases: 11. Per germline, CDR1 MNHNS and CDR2 SASEGT. The length of the CDR3 is 15 residues. This chain's CDR3 is CASSPGGSGAYEQYF. DNA for the CDR3: TGTGCCAGCAGTCCCGGGGGGTCGGGAGCGTACGAGCAGTACTTC.

This chain uses TRBV7-9 with TRBJ1-3; D not certain. The V gene's germline CDR1 is SEHNR and CDR2 FQNEAQ (reference sequence). With 5 bases removed from V and 4 bases from J, the gap between germline ends came to 18 bases. The CDR3 sequence is 16 residues long. CDR3 sequence: CASSPRGSDRGNTIYF. The DNA of the CDR3 is TGTGCCAGCAGCCCGCGCGGGAGTGATCGCGGAAACACCATATATTTT.

This clone was observed a single time. This chain joins TRBV6-1 and TRBJ2-5, with 7 positions matching TRBD1. With V trimmed by 0 bases and J by 1 base, 8 bases remained unmatched. The CDR3 spans 17 residues. Germline-derived CDR1 and CDR2 are MNHNS and SASEGT. The CDR3 region is CASSEARNRGFQETQYF. The CDR3 DNA follows: TGTGCCAGCAGTGAAGCGCGGAACAGGGGTTTCCAAGAGACCCAGTACTTC.

The CDR3 sequence is CASSSTGEPYEQYF. CDR3 DNA: TGCGCCAGCAGCTCGACAGGGGAACCCTACGAGCAGTACTTC. The V call is TRBV5-1, the J call TRBJ2-7; 8 bases align to TRBD1. This CDR3 has 14 amino acids. Trimming took 3 bases from V and 2 from J; bases not matched to a gene: 4. The V gene's germline CDR1 is SGHRS and CDR2 YFSETQ.

This clone was picked up one time. J is TRBJ1-3 and V is TRBV5-1; D unclear. V was trimmed by 1 base and J by 4 bases, leaving 12 bases between them. Germline lookup yields CDR1 SGHRS and CDR2 YFSETQ. The CDR3 length is 15 residues. The CDR3 sequence is CASSLSTGVGNTIYF. As DNA, the CDR3 is TGCGCCAGCAGCTTGTCTACCGGGGTCGGAAACACCATATATTTT.

The chain employs TRBV30 and TRBJ2-7, with D tentatively TRBD2 (6 bases). The germline gives CDR1 GTSNPN, CDR2 SVGIG (reference sequence). Trimming left V 4 bases short and J 3 bases short, with 22 bases between. CDR3 length equals 16 residues. CDR3 DNA: TGTGCCTGGACGCGTCGCAAGGAGGGGAAGCGCTACGAGCAGTACTTC. As protein: CAWTRRKEGKRYEQYF. The entire variable domain, with the rest obtained from reference TRBV30 and TRBJ2-7, is as follows: SQTIHQWPATLVQPVGSPLSLECTVEGTSNPNLYWYRQAAGRGLQLLFYSVGIGQISSEVPQNLSASRPQDRQFILSSKKLLLSDSGFYLCAWTRRKEGKRYEQYFGPGTRLTVT.

In this sample, this clone turned up a few times. The chain has TRBV28 and TRBJ1-2; no reliable D call. CDR1 and CDR2 from the germline V gene are MDHEN and SYDVKM. The V end lost 4 bases, the J end lost 0 bases, and 21 bases lay between the germline ends. CDR3 size: 18 residues. The CDR3 DNA follows: TGTGCCAGCAGTTACGCTGAAGGGAGCGGTCCTACTAACTATGGCTACACCTTC. It codes for CASSYAEGSGPTNYGYTF.

This sequence joins TRBV27 and TRBJ2-1, with 9 nucleotides matching TRBD2. The CDR3 totals 17 residues. Germline V CDR1 and CDR2: MNHEY, SMNVEV (reference sequence). V shed 5 bases, J shed 0 bases, and the junction held 8 bases outside the gene matches. CDR3 protein: CASSLSTSGSSYNEQFF. DNA of the CDR3: TGTGCCAGCAGTCTTTCGACTAGCGGTAGCTCCTACAATGAGCAGTTCTTC.

The rearrangement links TRBV30 to TRBJ1-5; no clear D gene. Germline-derived CDR1 and CDR2 are GTSNPN and SVGIG (reference sequence). The V and J ends lost 3 bases and 4 bases respectively, with 16 bases between them. This CDR3 has 15 residues. This CDR3 reads CAWSLPFGQNQPQHF. The CDR3 nucleotides are TGTGCCTGGAGCCTCCCGTTTGGGCAGAATCAGCCCCAGCATTTT.

The chain couples TRBV25-1 to TRBJ2-1; 10 nucleotides agree with TRBD2. CDR1 MGHDK and CDR2 SYGVNS come from the germline V gene. There are 14 residues in the CDR3. J was trimmed by 7 bases and V by 7 bases; bases with no gene match: 7. CDR3 residues: CASTPSGSKNEQFF. The CDR3 DNA follows: TGTGCCAGCACTCCTAGCGGGAGTAAGAATGAGCAGTTCTTC.

The rearrangement uses TRBV30 and TRBJ2-3; maybe TRBD2 (6 bases). This CDR3 has 14 amino acids. V lost 3 bases and J lost 0, with 10 bases in between. Germline V gene sequence: CDR1 GTSNPN, CDR2 SVGIG (reference sequence). CDR3: CAWRRGPSTDTQYF. For the CDR3, the DNA is TGTGCCTGGAGGCGGGGTCCTAGCACAGATACGCAGTATTTT.

This clone was detected only a few times. The chain has TRBV7-3 and TRBJ1-1; D gene ambiguous. Germline V lookup: CDR1 SGHTA, CDR2 FQGTGA. The germline V and J ends were trimmed by 7 bases and 2 bases, with 11 bases remaining between them. The length of the CDR3 is 13 residues. The CDR3 spells CASKTGPNTEAFF. CDR3 sequence (DNA): TGTGCCAGCAAAACCGGTCCTAACACTGAAGCTTTCTTT.

The CDR3: CASSLSITDTQYF. The CDR3 DNA reads as TGTGCCAGCAGCTTATCTATCACAGATACGCAGTATTTT. The chain links TRBV7-3 to TRBJ2-3, with D unresolved. Trimming took off 2 bases at V and 2 bases at J, with 5 bases between the two ends. Per the germline V gene, CDR1 is SGHTA and CDR2 is FQGTGA. There are 13 residues in the CDR3.

This clone was counted once. The CDR3 region has the DNA TGTGCCAGCAGCTTGGGCCTCACCGCAGATACGCAGTATTTT. This translates into CASSLGLTADTQYF. This chain joins TRBV7-9 and TRBJ2-3; D remains unclear. The germline V and J ends were trimmed by 3 bases and 4 bases, with 11 bases remaining between them. The length of the CDR3 is 14 residues. CDR1 and CDR2 from the germline V gene are SEHNR and FQNEAQ (reference sequence).

The chain couples TRBV25-1 to TRBJ2-1; 10 bases line up with TRBD1. The CDR3 consists of 15 residues. The J segment lost 2 bases and the V segment lost 3 bases, leaving 1 base of the junction unmatched. Germline assignment: CDR1 MGHDK and CDR2 SYGVNS. The CDR3, as DNA: TGTGCCAGCAGTGACGGGACAGGGGCCTACAATGAGCAGTTCTTC. Protein product: CASSDGTGAYNEQFF. Based on the CDR3 plus reference TRBV25-1 and TRBJ2-1, the full variable domain is EADIYQTPRYLVIGTGKKITLECSQTMGHDKMYWYQQDPGMELHLIHYSYGVNSTEKGDLSSESTVSRIRTEHFPLTLESARPSHTSQYLCASSDGTGAYNEQFFGPGTRLTVL.

The rearrangement joins TRBV29-1 to TRBJ2-7, with 10 bases aligning to TRBD2. V was clipped by 8 bases and J by 4 bases; unmatched bases: 5. CDR1 and CDR2 from the germline V gene are SQVTM and ANQGSEA. This CDR3 comprises 12 residues. CDR3 loop: CSFSSGSYEQYF. Written as DNA, the CDR3 is TGCAGCTTCTCTAGCGGGAGTTACGAGCAGTACTTC.

The genes are TRBV6-1 and TRBJ1-2, with a tentative D call TRBD1 (6 bases). Germline V lookup: CDR1 MNHNS, CDR2 SASEGT. V was cut by 4 bases and J by 10 bases, with 22 bases left in between. CDR3 length: 15 residues. DNA for the CDR3: TGTGCCAGCAGTGGTACAGGGCTTCTATTCAATGACTACACCTTC. Encoded protein: CASSGTGLLFNDYTF.

This chain uses TRBV7-9 with TRBJ2-2, with 10 bases identical to TRBD2. Germline V CDR1 and CDR2: SEHNR, FQNEAQ (reference sequence). CDR3 size: 16 residues. Trimming took 2 bases from V and 6 from J; bases not matched to a gene: 6. CDR3 sequence (DNA): TGTGCCAGCAGCTTAAGAGGACTAGCGGATTCCGGGGAGCTGTTTTTT. This encodes CASSLRGLADSGELFF.